This T cell receptor beta chain was captured in a study of sequential checkpoint blockade in melanoma (dated by TCRdb to the late 2010s). Background on the whole study: In a 1:1 randomization, patients received either first-line nivolumab then ipilimumab (arm A) or ipilimumab then nivolumab (arm B). In about 80% of the matched pre- and post-treatment tumor biopsy pairs, both biopsies came from the same lesion. For about two dozen patients, matched tumor biopsies were obtained before treatment and at week 13, following single-agent nivolumab (arm A) or ipilimumab (arm B). Maintenance nivolumab was given following each of the two trial sequences. DNA from 75 to 95 pretreatment melanoma tumor samples underwent TCRbeta immunosequencing.

TCRbeta CDR3 regions were immunosequenced from genomic DNA with the immunoSEQ Assay. Before high-throughput sequencing, the genomic DNA was amplified using bias-controlled multiplex PCR. Regarding the original processing steps: To quantify the absolute abundance of each unique TCRbeta CDR3 region, the sequences were collapsed and filtered. Clonality, defined as 1 minus Pielou's evenness, was calculated using only productive rearrangements. Tumor T-cell fraction was calculated by normalizing TCRbeta template counts to usable DNA, which was estimated from several housekeeping genes. A previously published method was used to identify clones whose frequencies were significantly greater in on-treatment samples than in baseline samples. TCRdb retrieved this table from immuneACCESS and kept in-frame rearrangements only. Not all clones are present; in checked studies, unresolved V genes account for under half, and no reason is known for the remainder. The V and J calls and clone size were taken over from that table, and D and trimming were inferred from the DNA. The sample data list over 5,500 clones, and less than 25% of these were observed just once. The biggest ten clones account for about 16% of the sample.

The intended sense of this specimen's treatment or condition label: randomized to nivolumab then ipilimumab (arm A) or the reverse (arm B). None of the patients in the trial had previously been given DNA-damaging chemotherapy. The samples were obtained from melanoma patients enrolled in CheckMate 064, an open-label, randomized phase II trial testing sequential checkpoint blockade. Genomic DNA from formalin-fixed paraffin-embedded (FFPE) tissue samples served as the input for tumor TCR sequencing. Concerning this clone itself: Its antigen has not been determined. No much larger clonotype is one base removed from it; base qualities were not supplied.

The germline V gene gives CDR1 as SGHNT and CDR2 as YENEEA. The CDR3 starts with the cysteine, ends with the phenylalanine, and has 16 residues. This entry keeps only the CDR3 DNA: 48 bases, framed from base 1. Ends trimmed: V by 4 bases, J by 12 bases; bases unmatched to a gene: 16. General study outcomes and caveats: Small sample sizes and reduced statistical power limited the analyses of tumor T-cell fraction within each arm. Patients with increases in tumor T-cell fraction and clonality by week 13 were approximately 30 times more likely to achieve clinical benefit. Among patients in arm A, the nivolumab-first arm, pretreatment tumor TIL clonality was associated with response (P = .04). Larger, independent patient cohorts are needed to validate the response-prediction model that combines TCR metrics and mutation burden. Tumor T-cell fraction and clonality were correlated with PD-L1 staining and CD8+ T-cell counts, but not with mutational load.

This sequence was found in a human donor with melanoma. Here the chain combines TRBV11-3 and TRBJ2-1, with 9 central nucleotides matching TRBD2. This specimen was tumor tissue (inferred from file names), taken from a patient given nivolumab and ipilimumab in sequence. The DNA sequence is TGTGCCAGCAGCTCACCGTTGCGGGGGGGCCTTTCCGGGCAGTTCTTC. Its protein reads: CASSSPLRGGLSGQFF.